This TCR beta chain is drawn from a study of Ad26.COV2.S vaccination and SARS-CoV-2 variants. Described treatment: 15 to 20 received Ad26.COV2.S at low or high dose, single or two shots; five or six received placebo; per-sample allocation not given. Repertoires come from day 63 after the first vaccine or placebo injection. This table comes from immunoSEQ multiplex PCR, and its TCRdb copy is limited to in-frame clones, with some not included. The sample has about 350,000 clones, approximately 86% seen once. V lost 3 bases, J lost 3 bases, and 6 bases stayed unmatched. Germline V lookup: CDR1 SEHNR, CDR2 FQNEAQ (reference sequence). This CDR3 comprises 16 residues.

Specimen: peripheral blood, collected in a trial of Ad26.COV2.S vaccine versus placebo. The chain employs TRBV7-9 and TRBJ1-2; 11 bases line up with TRBD1. This sequence was found in a person between 18 and 59 years old who received the Ad26.COV2.S COVID-19 vaccine or a placebo. The CDR3 DNA follows: TGTGCCAGCAGCTTGCGGACAGGGGGCAAAGACTATGGCTACACCTTC. Amino acid sequence: CASSLRTGGKDYGYTF.